The 12 T cell receptor beta chains below all came from one sample that was sequenced in a study of blood T cell repertoires in COVID-19. Here immunoSEQ multiplex PCR was the method, and the copy in TCRdb shows in-frame clones only, minus some. There are around 200,000 clones in the sample; approximately 84% occur only once, and approximately 3% lies in the top ten. The sample taken for sequencing was PBMCs or T cells enriched from blood (not recorded which). The receptors derive from a woman aged 30 to 39 who had recovered from COVID-19.

This clone came up once. Here the CDR3 DNA reads TGTGCCAGCAGTGATGGAGGGAGGCTCGCAGGAAACACCATATATTTT. This encodes CASSDGGRLAGNTIYF. V gene TRBV2 combines with J gene TRBJ1-3; no clear D gene. CDR3 length equals 16 residues. Germline assignment: CDR1 SNHLY and CDR2 FYNNEI. V was pared by 3 bases and J by 4 bases, with 16 bases between. The complete variable domain, with remaining parts taken from reference TRBV2 and TRBJ1-3, reads EPEVTQTPSHQVTQMGQEVILRCVPISNHLYFYWYRQILGQKVEFLVSFYNNEISEKSEIFDDQFSVERPDGSNFTLKIRSTKLEDSAMYFCASSDGGRLAGNTIYFGEGSWLTVV.

This clone has a single count. The chain has TRBV5-6 and TRBJ1-1, with a weak D call TRBD1 (6 bases). CDR1 SGHDT and CDR2 YYEEEE come from the germline V gene. This CDR3 has 14 residues. The V gene lost 1 base and the J gene lost 3 bases, with 10 bases spanning the gap. CDR3: CASSLQGIYTEAFF. For the CDR3, the DNA is TGTGCCAGCAGCTTGCAGGGGATCTACACTGAAGCTTTCTTT.

This chain joins TRBV7-2 and TRBJ1-2, with D possibly being TRBD1 (6 bases). From germline, CDR1 is SGHTA and CDR2 FQGNSA. Trimming took off 1 base at V and 7 bases at J, with 16 bases between the two ends. This CDR3 has 15 residues. CDR3 protein: CASSLVLTGWTGYTF. CDR3 DNA sequence: TGTGCCAGCAGCTTAGTCCTCACAGGGTGGACTGGCTACACCTTC. Based on the CDR3 plus reference TRBV7-2 and TRBJ1-2, the full variable domain is GAGVSQSPSNKVTEKGKDVELRCDPISGHTALYWYRQSLGQGLEFLIYFQGNSAPDKSGLPSDRFSAERTGGSVSTLTIQRTQQEDSAVYLCASSLVLTGWTGYTFGSGTRLTVV.

This rearrangement joins TRBV5-1 to TRBJ1-6, with D perhaps TRBD1 (6 bases). Per germline, CDR1 SGHRS and CDR2 YFSETQ. V was shortened by 3 bases and J by 1 base, with 17 bases between the two germline ends. The CDR3 totals 18 residues. The CDR3 DNA reads as TGCGCCAGCAGCTCTACAGGGCCATCCCAATCCTATAATTCACCCCTCCACTTT. Protein sequence: CASSSTGPSQSYNSPLHF.

This chain uses TRBV12-3 or TRBV12-4 with TRBJ1-2, with TRBD1 matching over 9 bases. The CDR3 is 13 residues long. With 6 bases clipped from V and 4 bases from J, the junction kept 3 bases outside the gene matches. The CDR3 is CASRTGGSYGYTF. CDR3 nucleotides: TGTGCCAGCAGAACAGGGGGCAGCTATGGCTACACCTTC.

J is TRBJ2-1 and V is TRBV28; D is possibly TRBD2 (5 bases). CDR3 length: 14 amino acids. Trimming removed 6 bases at V and 2 bases at J, with 11 bases between. Germline values: CDR1 MDHEN, CDR2 SYDVKM. The CDR3 nucleotides read TGTGCCAGCAGAGAGGCGGGTCCCTACAATGAGCAGTTCTTC. Its translation is CASREAGPYNEQFF.

The gene calls are TRBV12-3 or TRBV12-4 and TRBJ2-3; the D is unclear. There are 12 residues in the CDR3. The V and J ends lost 3 bases and 4 bases respectively, with 5 bases between them. For the CDR3, the DNA is TGTGCCAGCAGTTTGGCTCCAGATACGCAGTATTTT. As protein: CASSLAPDTQYF.

This sequence joins TRBV9 and TRBJ2-7, with TRBD1 as a possible D gene (6 bases). The CDR3 length is 14 residues. Germline values: CDR1 SGDLS, CDR2 YYNGEE. V lost 2 bases, J lost 4 bases, and 13 bases lay in between. Written as DNA, the CDR3 is TGTGCCAGCAGCGTCTCCGGGACACCTTACGAGCAGTACGTC. This encodes CASSVSGTPYEQYV.

The chain links TRBV29-1 to TRBJ2-2; D gene unclear. The CDR3 runs to 13 residues. Germline V CDR1 and CDR2: SQVTM, ANQGSEA. The CDR3 spells CSGQNSNTGELFF. The CDR3 DNA follows: TGCAGTGGTCAGAATTCGAACACCGGGGAGCTGTTTTTT.

This clone appeared a single time. The rearrangement uses TRBV25-1 and TRBJ1-2, with D possibly being TRBD1 (5 bases). V was trimmed by 1 base and J by 2 bases, leaving 11 bases between them. CDR3 length equals 15 residues. Looked up from germline, CDR1 is MGHDK and CDR2 is SYGVNS. In DNA form, the CDR3 reads TGTGCCAGCAGTGAATTCCCCTCAGGGAACTATGGCTACACCTTC. Protein: CASSEFPSGNYGYTF.

CDR3 nucleotide sequence: TGTGCCAGTAGTATTGGGACAGGGCGTGCGAGCTCTGGAAACACCATATATTTT. Its translation: CASSIGTGRASSGNTIYF. The chain carries TRBV19 and TRBJ1-3, with TRBD1 matching 9 bases. Germline V gene sequence: CDR1 LNHDA, CDR2 SQIVND (reference sequence). Trimming removed 3 bases from V and 0 bases from J; junction bases left unmatched: 9. This CDR3 contains 18 residues.

This chain joins TRBV5-1 and TRBJ2-4, with D possibly matching TRBD1 (5 bases). Trimming cost V 2 bases and J 2 bases, with 8 bases left between them. This CDR3 comprises 14 residues. CDR1 and CDR2 from the germline V gene are SGHRS and YFSETQ. The CDR3 DNA sequence: TGCGCCAGCAGCTTCGACAGATCCAAAAACATTCAGTACTTC. Amino acid sequence: CASSFDRSKNIQYF. The entire variable domain, with the rest obtained from reference TRBV5-1 and TRBJ2-4, is as follows: KAGVTQTPRYLIKTRGQQVTLSCSPISGHRSVSWYQQTPGQGLQFLFEYFSETQRNKGNFPGRFSGRQFSNSRSEMNVSTLELGDSALYLCASSFDRSKNIQYFGAGTRLSVL.